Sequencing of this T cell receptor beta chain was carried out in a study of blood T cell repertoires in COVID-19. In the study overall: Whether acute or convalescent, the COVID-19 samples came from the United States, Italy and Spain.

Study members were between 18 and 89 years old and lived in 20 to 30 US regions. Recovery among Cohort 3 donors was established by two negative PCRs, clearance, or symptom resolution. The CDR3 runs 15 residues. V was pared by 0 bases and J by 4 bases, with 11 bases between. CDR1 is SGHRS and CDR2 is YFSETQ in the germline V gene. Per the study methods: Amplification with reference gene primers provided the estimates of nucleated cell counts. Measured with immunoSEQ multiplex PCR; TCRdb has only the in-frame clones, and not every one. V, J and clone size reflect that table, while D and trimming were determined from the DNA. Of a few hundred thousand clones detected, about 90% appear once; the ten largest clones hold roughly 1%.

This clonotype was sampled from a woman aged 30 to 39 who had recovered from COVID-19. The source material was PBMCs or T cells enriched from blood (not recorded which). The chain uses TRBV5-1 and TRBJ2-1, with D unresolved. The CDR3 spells CASSLEPSLYNEQFF. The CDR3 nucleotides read TGCGCCAGCAGCTTGGAGCCCTCCCTGTACAATGAGCAGTTCTTC.